This is a list of T cell receptor beta chains from one sample in a study of blood T cell repertoires in COVID-19. Method: immunoSEQ multiplex PCR; TCRdb's copy keeps in-frame clones and lacks some. The data hold roughly 160,000 clones, with just under 90% observed a single time. Sequences were obtained from peripheral blood. The source of these receptors is a woman in her 70s with COVID-19, enrolled during active disease. CDR3s include the opening cysteine and the closing phenylalanine or tryptophan. A D gene is named only where the DNA matches it firmly. Clone size is given for some rows only: seen once, a few or many times, or a class if the clone is expanded.

D gene	V gene	clone size	J gene	CDR3 DNA	CDR3 protein
TRBD1	TRBV18	.	TRBJ2-4	TGTGCCAGCTCAGAGTCAGCCGGGACAGGGAGTTTGGCCAAAAACATTCAGTACTTC	CASSESAGTGSLAKNIQYF
TRBD2	TRBV5-6	.	TRBJ2-5	TGTGCCAGCAGCACACCCTTTCTAGCGTGGGGGGGCCAAGAGACCCAGTACTTC	CASSTPFLAWGGQETQYF
TRBD2	TRBV15	.	TRBJ2-3	TGTGCCACCAGCAGAGATGCTAGCGGATATACGCAGTATTTT	CATSRDASGYTQYF
TRBD1	TRBV5-1	.	TRBJ2-2	TGCGCCAGCAGCTCGCAGGGGGCGCCTACCGGGGAGCTGTTTTTT	CASSSQGAPTGELFF
.	TRBV5-1	.	TRBJ2-3	TGCGCCAGCAGCTTGGGGCCGCCGCCCGGCACAGATACGCAGTATTTT	CASSLGPPPGTDTQYF
.	TRBV6-5	.	TRBJ1-3	TGTGCCAGCAGGAGGGTGCTCGAGGTTGACACCATATATTTT	CASRRVLEVDTIYF
.	TRBV4-1	.	TRBJ1-5	TGCGCCAGCAGCCAAGATGGCAGGAGCAATCAGCCCCAGCATTTT	CASSQDGRSNQPQHF
.	TRBV30	.	TRBJ1-5	TGTGCCTGGAGTGCCCGTAACAATCAGCCCCAGCATTTT	CAWSARNNQPQHF
TRBD1	TRBV19	few	TRBJ1-1	TGTGCCAGTAGGGTACAGGGGGCTTACACTGAAGCTTTCTTT	CASRVQGAYTEAFF
TRBD1	TRBV5-8	.	TRBJ1-5	TGTGCCAGCAGCTTGGGGGACAGGAGCAATCAGCCCCAGCATTTT	CASSLGDRSNQPQHF
TRBD1	TRBV5-6	.	TRBJ2-7	TGTGCCAGCAGCGCAAAGACAGGGGGGTTCTACGAGCAGTACTTC	CASSAKTGGFYEQYF
.	TRBV28	.	TRBJ2-7	TGTGCCAGCAGTAATCGACAGACCTACGAGCAGTACTTC	CASSNRQTYEQYF
.	TRBV28	.	TRBJ2-1	TGTGCCAGCAGTTCCTTACAGTCCTACAATGAGCAGTTCTTC	CASSSLQSYNEQFF
.	TRBV3-1/TRBV3-2	.	TRBJ1-3	TGTGCCAGCAGCTCAAACCCCACAGGGTCGGGAAACACCATATATTTT	CASSSNPTGSGNTIYF
TRBD1	TRBV28	.	TRBJ1-4	TGTGCCAGCACCTCGTCCCGGGACAGGGCCGGTAATGAAAAACTGTTTTTT	CASTSSRDRAGNEKLFF
.	TRBV5-6	.	TRBJ2-5	TGTGCCAGCAGCTTAAGGAGGGGGCTGGAGACCCAGTACTTC	CASSLRRGLETQYF
TRBD2	TRBV19	.	TRBJ2-1	TGTGCCAGTAGGGATAGCGGGGGGAGGTACAATGAGCAGTTCTTC	CASRDSGGRYNEQFF
.	TRBV5-4	.	TRBJ1-4	TGTGCCAGCAGCTTGGCCGGTGGTAATGAAAAACTGTTTTTT	CASSLAGGNEKLFF